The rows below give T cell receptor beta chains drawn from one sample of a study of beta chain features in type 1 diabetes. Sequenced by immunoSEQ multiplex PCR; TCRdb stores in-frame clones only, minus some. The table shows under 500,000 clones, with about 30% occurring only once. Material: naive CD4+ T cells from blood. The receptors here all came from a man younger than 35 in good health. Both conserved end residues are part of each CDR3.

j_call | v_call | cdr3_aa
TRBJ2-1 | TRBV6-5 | CASSPRTSGFNEQFF
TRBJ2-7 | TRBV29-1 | CSAARGSGEQYF
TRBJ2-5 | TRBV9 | CASSKGTGKETQYF
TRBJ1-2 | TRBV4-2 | CASSQDRGYGYTF
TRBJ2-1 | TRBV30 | CAWSPGGTMKQFF
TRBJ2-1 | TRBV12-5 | CASGLGLAGEQFF
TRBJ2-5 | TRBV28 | CASSTQGQETQYF
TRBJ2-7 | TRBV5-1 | CASRGTASYEQYF
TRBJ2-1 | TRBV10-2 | CASRTLPGLAGNEQFF
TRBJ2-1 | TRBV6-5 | CASSPAGGSNEQFF
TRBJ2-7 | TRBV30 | CAWRRRGLAYEQYF
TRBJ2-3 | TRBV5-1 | CASSLESGPTDTQYF
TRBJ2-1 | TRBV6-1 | CASREDPQGRIHNEQFF
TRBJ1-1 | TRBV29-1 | CSVGKANTEAFF
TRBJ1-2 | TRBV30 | CAWSPDGYGYTF
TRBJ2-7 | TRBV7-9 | CASSLVRAGASYEQYF
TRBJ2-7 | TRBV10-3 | CAISEGPQLNEQYF
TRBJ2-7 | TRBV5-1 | CASSLPGTGGWSEQYF
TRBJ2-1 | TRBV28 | CASSPSGSESEQFF
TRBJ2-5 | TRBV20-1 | CSAGSRETQYF
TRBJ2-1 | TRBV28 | CASTPPEVNEQFF
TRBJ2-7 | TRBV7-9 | CASSQGLAGAHEQYF
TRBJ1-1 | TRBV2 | CASCHGTENTEAFF
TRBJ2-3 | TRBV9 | CASSVGGSGRTDTQYF
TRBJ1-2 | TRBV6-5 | CASSLSTGAPFRGYTF
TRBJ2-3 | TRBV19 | CASSQQGRTDTQYF
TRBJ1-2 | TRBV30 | CAWSNREAFYGYTF
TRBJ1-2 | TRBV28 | CASSLSAVYGYTF
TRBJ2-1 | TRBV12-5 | CASGPGQGAYNEQFF
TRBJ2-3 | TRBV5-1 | CASSLERGRTDTQYF
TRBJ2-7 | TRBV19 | CASSPVVGQSYEQYF
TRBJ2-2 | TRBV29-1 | CSVEKGPNTGELFF
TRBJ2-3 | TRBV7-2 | CASSFMDRLADTQYF
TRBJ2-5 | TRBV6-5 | CASSLGETQYF
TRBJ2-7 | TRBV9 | CASSVHSDRGYEQYF
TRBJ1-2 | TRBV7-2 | CASSLRFTGYTF
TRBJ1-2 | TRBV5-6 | CASSLAPGPAVYGYTF
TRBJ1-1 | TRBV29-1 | CSVSLGQKNTEAFF
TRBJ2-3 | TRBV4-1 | CASSQEQRSDTQYF
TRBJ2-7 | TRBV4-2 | CASSQEGGGAVYEQYF
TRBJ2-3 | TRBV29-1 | CSVAGTSTDTQYF
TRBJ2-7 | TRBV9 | CASSVVGGSNEQYF
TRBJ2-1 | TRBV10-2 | CASSDPRSSGNEQFF
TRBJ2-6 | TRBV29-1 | CSVAPSGANVLTF
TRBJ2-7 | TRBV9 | CASSADDLSSYEQYF
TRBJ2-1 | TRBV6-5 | CASKGSNEQFF
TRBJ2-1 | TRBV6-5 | CASSYGLANNNEQFF
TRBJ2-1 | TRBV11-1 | CASSGGVYNEQFF
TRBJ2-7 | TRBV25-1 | CASRQGAGYEQYF
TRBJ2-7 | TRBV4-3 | CASSQETGAYEQYF
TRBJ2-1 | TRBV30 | CAWSKLAGAYNEQFF
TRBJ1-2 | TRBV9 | CASSARTGVPSSYGYTF
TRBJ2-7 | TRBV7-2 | CASSLGPALSYEQYF
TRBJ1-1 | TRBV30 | CACPDRKNTEAFF
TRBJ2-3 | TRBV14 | CASSQGRHSTDTQYF
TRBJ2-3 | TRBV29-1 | CSVRANLAGTDTQYF
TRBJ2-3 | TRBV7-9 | CASSPLKDTQYF
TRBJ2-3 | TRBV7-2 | CASRRTDTQYF
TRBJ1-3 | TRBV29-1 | CSVRAQGSSGNTIYF
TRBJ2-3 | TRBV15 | CATRLSGRTSTDTQYF